This TCR beta chain was profiled in a study of blood T cells in healthy people across ages. Study-wide findings and caveats: Not knowing donor CMV status may have confounded expanded clonotype changes. Unsorted PBMC input precluded a conclusive naive versus antigen-experienced comparison.

This clonotype is a singleton in its sample. Its matching antigen is unknown. The use of a sample-barcoded 5' primer and a J-beta primer mix characterized a second PCR of roughly 6 to 11 cycles. With 12 random nucleotides, a template-switch adaptor tagged each individual cDNA molecule. TCRdb reprocessed the 5' RACE reads with MiXCR, giving one entry per CDR3 protein. The sample carries 650,000 to 900,000 distinct CDR3 sequences, 62% recorded once. The CDR3 loop spans 14 amino acids. The germline V gene encodes CDR1 SQVTM and CDR2 ANQGSEA. Trimming cost V 4 bases and J 4 bases; bases outside gene matches: 3.

The clonotype comes from a man aged 25-45 years in good health. Material for sequencing was blood. The chain uses TRBV29-1 and TRBJ2-1; 11 bases agree with TRBD1. CDR3 in DNA: TGCAGCGTTGTCAGGGACAGGGGGTACAATGAGCAGTTCTTC. Translating gives CSVVRDRGYNEQFF.